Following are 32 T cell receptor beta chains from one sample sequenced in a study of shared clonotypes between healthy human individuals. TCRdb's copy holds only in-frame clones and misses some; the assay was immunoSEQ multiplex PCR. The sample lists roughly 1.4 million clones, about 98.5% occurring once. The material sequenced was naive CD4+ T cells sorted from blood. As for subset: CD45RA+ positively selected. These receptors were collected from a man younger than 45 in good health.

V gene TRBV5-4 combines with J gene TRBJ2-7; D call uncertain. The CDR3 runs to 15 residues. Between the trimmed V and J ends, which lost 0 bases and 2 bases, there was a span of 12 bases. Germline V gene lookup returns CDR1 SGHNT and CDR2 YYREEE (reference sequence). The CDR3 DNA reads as TGTGCCAGCAGCTTGGGCCAGCGAGCACCCTACGAGCAGTACTTC. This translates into CASSLGQRAPYEQYF.

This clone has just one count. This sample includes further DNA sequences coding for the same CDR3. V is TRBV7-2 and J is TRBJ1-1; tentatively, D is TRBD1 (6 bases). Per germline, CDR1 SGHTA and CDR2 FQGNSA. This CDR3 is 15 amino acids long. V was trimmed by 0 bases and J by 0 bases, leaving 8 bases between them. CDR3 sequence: CASSLAGQLNTEAFF. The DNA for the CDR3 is TGTGCCAGCAGCTTAGCCGGACAGTTGAACACTGAAGCTTTCTTT.

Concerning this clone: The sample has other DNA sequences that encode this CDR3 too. CDR3 sequence (DNA): TGTGCCAGCAGCCGTGACAGGGTTAGCAATCAGCCCCAGCATTTT. The encoded protein is CASSRDRVSNQPQHF. The V call is TRBV7-2, the J call TRBJ1-5; the match to TRBD1 covers 7 bases. The CDR3 is 15 amino acids. J gave up 0 bases and V 5 bases, and 4 bases lay outside the gene matches. In germline, CDR1 is SGHTA, CDR2 FQGNSA.

The CDR3 protein is CASSRPARGQETQYF. CDR3 nucleotides: TGTGCCAGCAGCCGACCTGCGCGGGGCCAAGAGACCCAGTACTTC. V and J are TRBV28 and TRBJ2-5, with D possibly matching TRBD2 (6 bases). The CDR3 has 15 amino acids. The V gene lost 6 bases and the J gene lost 1 base, with 15 bases spanning the gap. CDR1 is MDHEN, CDR2 SYDVKM, per germline.

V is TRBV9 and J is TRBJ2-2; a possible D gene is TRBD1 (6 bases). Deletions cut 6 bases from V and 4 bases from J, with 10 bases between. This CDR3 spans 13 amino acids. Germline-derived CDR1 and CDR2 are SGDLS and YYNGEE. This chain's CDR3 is CASKGQLTGELFF. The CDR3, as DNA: TGTGCCAGCAAGGGACAACTCACCGGGGAGCTGTTTTTT.

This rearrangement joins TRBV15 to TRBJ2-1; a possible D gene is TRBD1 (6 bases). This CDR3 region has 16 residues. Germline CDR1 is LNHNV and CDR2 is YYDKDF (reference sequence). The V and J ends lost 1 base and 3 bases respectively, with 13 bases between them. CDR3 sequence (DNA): TGTGCCACCAGCAGAGGCGATACAGGGATCTACAATGAGCAGTTCTTC. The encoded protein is CATSRGDTGIYNEQFF.

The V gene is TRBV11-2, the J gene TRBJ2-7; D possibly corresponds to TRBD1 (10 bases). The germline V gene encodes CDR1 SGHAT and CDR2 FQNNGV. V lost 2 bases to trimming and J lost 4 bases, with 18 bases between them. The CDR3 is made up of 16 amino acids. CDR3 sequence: CASSLRGGDRGYEQYF. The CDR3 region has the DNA TGTGCCAGCAGCTTACGCGGGGGGGACAGGGGTTACGAGCAGTACTTC.

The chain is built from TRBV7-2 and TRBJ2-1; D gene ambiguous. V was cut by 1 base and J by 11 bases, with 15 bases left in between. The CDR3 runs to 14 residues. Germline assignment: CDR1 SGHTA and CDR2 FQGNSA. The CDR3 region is CASSLDRIPGQQFF. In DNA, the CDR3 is TGTGCCAGCAGCTTAGATCGGATCCCCGGTCAGCAGTTCTTC. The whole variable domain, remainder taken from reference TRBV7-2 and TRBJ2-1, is GAGVSQSPSNKVTEKGKDVELRCDPISGHTALYWYRQSLGQGLEFLIYFQGNSAPDKSGLPSDRFSAERTGGSVSTLTIQRTQQEDSAVYLCASSLDRIPGQQFFGPGTRLTVL.

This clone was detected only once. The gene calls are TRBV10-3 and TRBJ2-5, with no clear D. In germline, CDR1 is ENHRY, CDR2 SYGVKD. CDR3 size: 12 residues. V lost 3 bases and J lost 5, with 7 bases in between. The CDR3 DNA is TGTGCCATCAGTGACGGGCTTGAGACCCAGTACTTC. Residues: CAISDGLETQYF.

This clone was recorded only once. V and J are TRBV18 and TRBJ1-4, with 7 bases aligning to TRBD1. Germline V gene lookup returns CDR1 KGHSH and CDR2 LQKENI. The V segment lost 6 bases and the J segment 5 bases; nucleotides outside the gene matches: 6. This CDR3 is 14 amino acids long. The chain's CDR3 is CASSRDRENEKLFF. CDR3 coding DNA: TGTGCCAGCTCGCGGGACAGAGAGAATGAAAAACTGTTTTTT.

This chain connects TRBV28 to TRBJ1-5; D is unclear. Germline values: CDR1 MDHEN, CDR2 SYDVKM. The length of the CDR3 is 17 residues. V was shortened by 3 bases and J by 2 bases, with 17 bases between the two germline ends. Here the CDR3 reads CASSFAGNLFGNQPQHF. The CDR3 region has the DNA TGTGCCAGCAGTTTTGCAGGCAATTTATTTGGCAATCAGCCCCAGCATTTT.

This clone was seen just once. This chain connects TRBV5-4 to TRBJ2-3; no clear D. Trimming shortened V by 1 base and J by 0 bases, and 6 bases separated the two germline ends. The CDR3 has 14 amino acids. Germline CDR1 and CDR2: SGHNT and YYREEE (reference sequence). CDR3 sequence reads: CASSLSPSTDTQYF. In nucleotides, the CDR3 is TGTGCCAGCAGCTTGAGTCCTAGCACAGATACGCAGTATTTT.

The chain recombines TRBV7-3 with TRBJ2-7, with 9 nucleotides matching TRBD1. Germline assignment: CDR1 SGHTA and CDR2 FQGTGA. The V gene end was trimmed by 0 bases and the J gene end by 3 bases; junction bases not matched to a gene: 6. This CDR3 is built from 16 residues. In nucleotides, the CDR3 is TGTGCCAGCAGCTTAACGGGGGACAGGGTCCACTACGAGCAGTACTTC. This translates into CASSLTGDRVHYEQYF. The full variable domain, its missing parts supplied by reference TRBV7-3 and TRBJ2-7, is GAGVSQTPSNKVTEKGKYVELRCDPISGHTALYWYRQSLGQGPEFLIYFQGTGAADDSGLPNDRFFAVRPEGSVSTLKIQRTERGDSAVYLCASSLTGDRVHYEQYFGPGTRLTVT.

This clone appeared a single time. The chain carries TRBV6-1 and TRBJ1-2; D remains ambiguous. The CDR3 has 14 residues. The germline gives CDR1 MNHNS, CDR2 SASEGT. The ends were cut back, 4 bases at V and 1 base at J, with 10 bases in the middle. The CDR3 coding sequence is TGTGCCAGCAGTGCTGGGGATTTTAACTATGGCTACACCTTC. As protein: CASSAGDFNYGYTF.

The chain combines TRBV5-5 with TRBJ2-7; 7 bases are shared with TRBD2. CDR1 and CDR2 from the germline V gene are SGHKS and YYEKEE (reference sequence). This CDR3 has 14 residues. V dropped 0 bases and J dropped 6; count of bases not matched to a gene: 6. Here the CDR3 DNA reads TGTGCCAGCAGCTTGGTAGGCGGGAGCGGCGAGCAGTACTTC. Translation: CASSLVGGSGEQYF.

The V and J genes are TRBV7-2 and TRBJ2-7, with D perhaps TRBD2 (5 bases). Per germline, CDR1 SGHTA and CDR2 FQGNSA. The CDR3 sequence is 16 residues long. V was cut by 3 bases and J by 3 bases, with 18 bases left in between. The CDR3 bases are TGTGCCAGCAGCTTGATAGGATCATACGACTACTACGAGCAGTACTTC. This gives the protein CASSLIGSYDYYEQYF.

CDR3 in DNA: TGTGCCAGCAGCATTAAACAGGGGACCACTGAAGCTTTCTTT. This sequence encodes CASSIKQGTTEAFF. V is TRBV7-2 and J is TRBJ1-1, with 7 bases fitting TRBD1. Germline loops: CDR1 SGHTA, CDR2 FQGNSA. With 5 bases clipped from V and 4 bases from J, the junction kept 7 bases outside the gene matches. The length of the CDR3 is 14 residues.

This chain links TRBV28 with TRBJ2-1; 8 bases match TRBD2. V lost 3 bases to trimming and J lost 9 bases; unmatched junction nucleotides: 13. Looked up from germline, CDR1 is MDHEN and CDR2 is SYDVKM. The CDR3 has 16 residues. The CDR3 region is CASSLLAGVGGGEQFF. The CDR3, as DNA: TGTGCCAGCAGTTTGCTAGCGGGTGTCGGGGGTGGTGAGCAGTTCTTC.

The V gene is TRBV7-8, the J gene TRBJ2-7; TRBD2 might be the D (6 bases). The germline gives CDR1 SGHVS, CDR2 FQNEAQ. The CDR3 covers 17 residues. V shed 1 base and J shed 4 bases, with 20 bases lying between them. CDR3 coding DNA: TGTGCCAGCAGCTTAGAAGTGATCCGCGGGGACCTGTACGAGCAGTACTTC. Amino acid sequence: CASSLEVIRGDLYEQYF.

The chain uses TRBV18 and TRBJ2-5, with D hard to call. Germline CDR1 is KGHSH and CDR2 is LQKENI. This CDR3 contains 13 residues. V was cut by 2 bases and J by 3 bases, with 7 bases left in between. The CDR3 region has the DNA TGTGCCAGCTCACCAGTCAGAAAAGAGACCCAGTACTTC. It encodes CASSPVRKETQYF.

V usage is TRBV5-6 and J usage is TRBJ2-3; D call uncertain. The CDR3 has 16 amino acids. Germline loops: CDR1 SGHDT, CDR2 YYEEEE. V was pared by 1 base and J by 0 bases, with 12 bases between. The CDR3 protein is CASSLFGPSSTDTQYF. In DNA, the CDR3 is TGTGCCAGCAGCTTGTTCGGTCCATCTAGCACAGATACGCAGTATTTT.

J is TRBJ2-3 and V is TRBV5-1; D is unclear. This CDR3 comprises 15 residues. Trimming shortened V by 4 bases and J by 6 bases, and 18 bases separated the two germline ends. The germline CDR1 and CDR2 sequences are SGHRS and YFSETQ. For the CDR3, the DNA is TGCGCCAGCAGCCTACGGACGGCGGTGGCGGATACGCAGTATTTT. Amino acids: CASSLRTAVADTQYF. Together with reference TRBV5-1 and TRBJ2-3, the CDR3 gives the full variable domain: KAGVTQTPRYLIKTRGQQVTLSCSPISGHRSVSWYQQTPGQGLQFLFEYFSETQRNKGNFPGRFSGRQFSNSRSEMNVSTLELGDSALYLCASSLRTAVADTQYFGPGTRLTVL.

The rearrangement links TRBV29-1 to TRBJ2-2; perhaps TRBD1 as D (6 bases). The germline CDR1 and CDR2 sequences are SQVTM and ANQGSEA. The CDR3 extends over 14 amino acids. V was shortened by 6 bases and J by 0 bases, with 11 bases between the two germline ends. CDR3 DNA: TGCAGCGTGACCGGGACATCGAACACCGGGGAGCTGTTTTTT. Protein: CSVTGTSNTGELFF.

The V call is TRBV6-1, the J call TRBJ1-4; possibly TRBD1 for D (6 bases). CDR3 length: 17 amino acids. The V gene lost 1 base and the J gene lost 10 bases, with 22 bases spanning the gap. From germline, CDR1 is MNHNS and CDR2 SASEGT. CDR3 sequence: CASSEEQLRDITRKLFF. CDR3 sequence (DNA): TGTGCCAGCAGTGAAGAGCAACTTCGGGACATCACACGAAAACTGTTTTTT.

CDR3 loop: CASSERRTGLNEQFF. The CDR3 DNA is TGCGCCAGCAGTGAGCGTAGGACAGGGCTTAATGAGCAGTTCTTC. V is TRBV10-1 and J is TRBJ2-1, with 8 bases matching TRBD1. V lost 2 bases, J lost 7 bases, and 7 bases stayed unmatched. The CDR3 is 15 residues long. In germline, CDR1 is WNHNN, CDR2 SYGVQD (reference sequence).

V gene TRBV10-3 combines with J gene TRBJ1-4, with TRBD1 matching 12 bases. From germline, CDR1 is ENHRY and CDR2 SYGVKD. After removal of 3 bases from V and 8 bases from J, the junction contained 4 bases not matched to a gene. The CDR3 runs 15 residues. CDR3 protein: CAISEGTGGLEKLFF. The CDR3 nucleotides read TGTGCCATCAGTGAAGGGACAGGGGGCCTCGAAAAACTGTTTTTT.

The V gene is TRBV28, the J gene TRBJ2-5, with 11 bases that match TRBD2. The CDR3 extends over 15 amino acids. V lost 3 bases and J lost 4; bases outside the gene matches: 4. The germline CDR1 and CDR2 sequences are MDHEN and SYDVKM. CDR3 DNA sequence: TGTGCCAGCAGTTTTCCCGGGACTAGCGGAGAGACCCAGTACTTC. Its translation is CASSFPGTSGETQYF.

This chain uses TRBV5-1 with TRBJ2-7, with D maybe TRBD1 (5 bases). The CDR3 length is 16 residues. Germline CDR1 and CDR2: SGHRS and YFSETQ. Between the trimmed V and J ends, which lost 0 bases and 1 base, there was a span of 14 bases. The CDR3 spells CASSLDPAAGSYEQYF. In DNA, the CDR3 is TGCGCCAGCAGCTTGGACCCGGCAGCAGGGTCCTACGAGCAGTACTTC.

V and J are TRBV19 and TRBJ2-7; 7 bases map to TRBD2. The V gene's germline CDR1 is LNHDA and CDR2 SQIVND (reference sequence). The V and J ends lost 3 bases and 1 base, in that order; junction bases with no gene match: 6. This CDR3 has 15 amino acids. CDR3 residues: CASSIFAGESYEQYF. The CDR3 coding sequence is TGTGCCAGTAGTATCTTCGCGGGGGAGTCCTACGAGCAGTACTTC.

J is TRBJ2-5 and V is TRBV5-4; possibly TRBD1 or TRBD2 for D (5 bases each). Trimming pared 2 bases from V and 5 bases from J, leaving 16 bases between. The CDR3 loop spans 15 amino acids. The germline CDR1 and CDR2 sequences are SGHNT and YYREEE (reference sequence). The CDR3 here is CASSFPDPEGETQYF. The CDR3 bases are TGTGCCAGCAGCTTCCCGGACCCTGAGGGGGAGACCCAGTACTTC.

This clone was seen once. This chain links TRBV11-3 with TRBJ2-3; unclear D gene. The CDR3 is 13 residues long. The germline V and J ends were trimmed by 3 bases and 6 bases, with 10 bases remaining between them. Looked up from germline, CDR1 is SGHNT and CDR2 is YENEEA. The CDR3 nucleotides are TGTGCCAGCAGCTTTCGGCCACCCGATACGCAGTATTTT. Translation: CASSFRPPDTQYF.

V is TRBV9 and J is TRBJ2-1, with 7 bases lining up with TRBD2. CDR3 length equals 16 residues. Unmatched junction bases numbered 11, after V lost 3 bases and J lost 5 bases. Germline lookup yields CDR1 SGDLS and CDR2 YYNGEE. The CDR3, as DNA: TGTGCCAGCAGCGACCGCTCCAGCGGGACCCACAATGAGCAGTTCTTC. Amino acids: CASSDRSSGTHNEQFF.